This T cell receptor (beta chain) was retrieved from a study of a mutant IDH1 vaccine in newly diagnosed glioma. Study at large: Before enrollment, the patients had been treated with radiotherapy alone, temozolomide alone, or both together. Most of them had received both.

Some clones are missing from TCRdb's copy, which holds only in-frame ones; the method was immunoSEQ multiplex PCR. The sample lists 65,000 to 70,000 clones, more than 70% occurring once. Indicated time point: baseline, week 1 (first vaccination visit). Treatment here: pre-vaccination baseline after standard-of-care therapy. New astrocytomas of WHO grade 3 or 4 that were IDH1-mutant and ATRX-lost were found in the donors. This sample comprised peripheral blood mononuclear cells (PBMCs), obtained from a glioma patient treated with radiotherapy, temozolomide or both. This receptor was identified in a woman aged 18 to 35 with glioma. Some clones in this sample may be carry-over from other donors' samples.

CDR3 DNA sequence: TGTGCCAGCAGCTCGGGACAAGCCCAAGCTTTCTTT. Protein product: CASSSGQAQAFF. The chain joins TRBV7-9 to TRBJ1-1, with D maybe TRBD1 (6 bases). V shed 4 bases and J shed 9 bases, with 12 bases lying between them. The CDR3 runs to 12 residues. Germline assignment: CDR1 SEHNR and CDR2 FQNEAQ (reference sequence).